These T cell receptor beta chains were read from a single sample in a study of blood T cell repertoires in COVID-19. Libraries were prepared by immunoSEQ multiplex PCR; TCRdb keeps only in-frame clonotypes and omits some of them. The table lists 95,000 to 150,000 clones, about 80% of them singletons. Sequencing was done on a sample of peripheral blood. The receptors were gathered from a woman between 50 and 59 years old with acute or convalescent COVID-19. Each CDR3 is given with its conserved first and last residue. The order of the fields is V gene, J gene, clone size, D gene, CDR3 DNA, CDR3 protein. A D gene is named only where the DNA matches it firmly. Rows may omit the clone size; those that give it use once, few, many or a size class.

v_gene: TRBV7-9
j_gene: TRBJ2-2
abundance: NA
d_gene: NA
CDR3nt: TGTGCCAGCAGCCAAATAGGAGGGGAGAACACCGGGGAGCTGTTTTTT
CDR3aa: CASSQIGGENTGELFF

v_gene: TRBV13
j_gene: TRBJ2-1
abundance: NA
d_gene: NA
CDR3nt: TGTGCCAGCAGTTCTCGCAGGGGTGAGCAGTTCTTC
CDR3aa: CASSSRRGEQFF

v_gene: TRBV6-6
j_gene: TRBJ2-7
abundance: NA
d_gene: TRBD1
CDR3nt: TGTGCCAGCAGTTACTCGACAGGGGTCGAGCAGTACTTC
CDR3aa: CASSYSTGVEQYF

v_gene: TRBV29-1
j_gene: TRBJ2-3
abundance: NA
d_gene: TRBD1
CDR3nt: TGCAGCGTCAATTTACAGGGGGCCGGCACAGATACGCAGTATTTT
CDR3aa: CSVNLQGAGTDTQYF

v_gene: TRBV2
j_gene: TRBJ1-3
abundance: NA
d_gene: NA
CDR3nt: TGTGCCAGCAGTACAGAGTTCATCTCTGGAAACACCATATATTTT
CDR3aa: CASSTEFISGNTIYF

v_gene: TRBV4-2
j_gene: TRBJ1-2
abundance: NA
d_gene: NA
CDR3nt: TGTGCCAGCAGCCAGGGTGGCAGGGTAGGGGGTGGCTACACCTTC
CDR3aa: CASSQGGRVGGGYTF

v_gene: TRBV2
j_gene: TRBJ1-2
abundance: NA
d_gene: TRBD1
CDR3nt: TGTGCCAGCATGCCCCAGGGGGCAGGCTATGGCTACACCTTC
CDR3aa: CASMPQGAGYGYTF

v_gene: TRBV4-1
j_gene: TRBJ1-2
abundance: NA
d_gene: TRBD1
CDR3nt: TGCGCCAGCAGCCAAGACAGGGGGAACTATGGCTACACCTTC
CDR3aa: CASSQDRGNYGYTF

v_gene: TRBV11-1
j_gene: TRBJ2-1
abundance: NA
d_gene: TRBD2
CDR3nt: TGTGCCAGCAGCTTAGGAGAGGTAGCGGGGGATAATGAGCAGTTCTTC
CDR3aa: CASSLGEVAGDNEQFF

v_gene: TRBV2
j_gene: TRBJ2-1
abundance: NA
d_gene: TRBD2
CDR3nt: TGTGCCAGCAGTGGTCTAGCGGGACTAACCGATGAGCAGTTCTTC
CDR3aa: CASSGLAGLTDEQFF

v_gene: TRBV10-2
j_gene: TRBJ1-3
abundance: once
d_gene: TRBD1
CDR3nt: TGCGCCAGCAGCGAATCAGACAGGGGCGGATGGGACACCATATATTTT
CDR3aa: CASSESDRGGWDTIYF

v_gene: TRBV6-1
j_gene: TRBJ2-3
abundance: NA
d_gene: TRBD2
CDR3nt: TGTGCCAGCAGTGACCCTTCTAGCGGGGGGCGCACAGATACGCAGTATTTT
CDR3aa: CASSDPSSGGRTDTQYF

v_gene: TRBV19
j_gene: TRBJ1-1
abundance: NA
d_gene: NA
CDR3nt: TGTGCCAGTAGTATTAACGGCGGGTTGGACACTGAAGCTTTCTTT
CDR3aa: CASSINGGLDTEAFF

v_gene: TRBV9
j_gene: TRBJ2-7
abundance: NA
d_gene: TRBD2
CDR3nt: TGTGCCAGCAGCGTAGGCGGGGGGCCTACCTACGAGCAGTACTTC
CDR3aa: CASSVGGGPTYEQYF

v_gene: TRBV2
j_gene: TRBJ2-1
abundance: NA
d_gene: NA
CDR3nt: TGTGCCAGCAGTGTTGAAGGACAGATCTACAATGAGCAGTTCTTC
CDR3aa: CASSVEGQIYNEQFF

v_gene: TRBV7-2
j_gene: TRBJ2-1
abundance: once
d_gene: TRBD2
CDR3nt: TGTGCCAGCAGCCCGGGACTAGCGGGAGAAGGTGAGCAGTTCTTC
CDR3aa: CASSPGLAGEGEQFF

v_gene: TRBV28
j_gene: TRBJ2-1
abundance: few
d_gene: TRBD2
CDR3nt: TGTGCCAGCAGGGGGACTAGGGATCCCTACAATGAGCAGTTCTTC
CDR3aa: CASRGTRDPYNEQFF

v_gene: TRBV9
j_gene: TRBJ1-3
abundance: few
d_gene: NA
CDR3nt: TGTGCCAGCAGTTACAACTCTGGAAACACCATATATTTT
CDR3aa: CASSYNSGNTIYF

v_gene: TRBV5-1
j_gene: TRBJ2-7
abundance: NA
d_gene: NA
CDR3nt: TGCGCCAGCAGCATAGAAAGTAGGGGGGGCTACGAGCAGTACTTC
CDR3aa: CASSIESRGGYEQYF

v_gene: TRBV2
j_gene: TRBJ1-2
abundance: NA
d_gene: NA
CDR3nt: TGTGCCAGCAGGCGAACAGGGACTACTAACTATGGCTACACCTTC
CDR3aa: CASRRTGTTNYGYTF

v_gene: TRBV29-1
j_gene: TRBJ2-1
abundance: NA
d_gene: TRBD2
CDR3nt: TGCAGCGGAAGACTAGCGGGAGACGCTTTTCCGAATGAGCAGTTCTTC
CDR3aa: CSGRLAGDAFPNEQFF

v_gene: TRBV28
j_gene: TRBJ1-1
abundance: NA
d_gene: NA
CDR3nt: TGTGCCAGCAGTTCTAGGGGGTTCTCTGAAGCTTTCTTT
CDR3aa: CASSSRGFSEAFF

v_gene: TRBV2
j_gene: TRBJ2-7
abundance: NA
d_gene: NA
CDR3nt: TGTGCCAGTTCCCGGGGTCAGACCTACGAGCAGTACTTC
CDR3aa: CASSRGQTYEQYF

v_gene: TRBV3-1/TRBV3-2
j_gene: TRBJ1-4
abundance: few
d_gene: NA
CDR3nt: TGTGCCAGCAGCCAAGAACACCCAGGGTTAGCAACTAATGAAAAACTGTTTTTT
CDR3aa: CASSQEHPGLATNEKLFF

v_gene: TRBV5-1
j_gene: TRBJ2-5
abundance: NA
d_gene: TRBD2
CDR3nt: TGCGCCAGCAGCTTGGTCGGGGGGATAGACGAAGAGACCCAGTACTTC
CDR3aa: CASSLVGGIDEETQYF

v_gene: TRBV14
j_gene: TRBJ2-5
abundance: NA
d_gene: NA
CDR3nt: TGTGCCAGCAGCCAAGTCGGTCAGGTGGGAGAGACCCAGTACTTC
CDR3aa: CASSQVGQVGETQYF

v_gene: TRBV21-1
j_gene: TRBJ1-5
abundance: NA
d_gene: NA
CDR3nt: TGTGCCAGCAGCATTGCGGGACAGGGGGCCCGCAATCAGCCCCAGCATTTT
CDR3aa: CASSIAGQGARNQPQHF

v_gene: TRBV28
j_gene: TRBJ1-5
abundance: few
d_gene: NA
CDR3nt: TGTGCCAGCATCCTAGGTAGGGGGAATCAGCCCCAGCATTTT
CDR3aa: CASILGRGNQPQHF

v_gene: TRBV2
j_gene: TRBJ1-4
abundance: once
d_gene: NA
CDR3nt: TGTGCCAGCAGTGATTCTGGAACAGGCGAAAAACTGTTTTTT
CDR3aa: CASSDSGTGEKLFF

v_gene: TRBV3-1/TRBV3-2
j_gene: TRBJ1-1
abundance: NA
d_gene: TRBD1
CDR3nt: TGTGCCAGCAGCCAACGACAGGGGGATGAAGCTTTCTTT
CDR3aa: CASSQRQGDEAFF

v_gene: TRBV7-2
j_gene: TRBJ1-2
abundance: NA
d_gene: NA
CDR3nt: TGTGCCAGCAGCATAGTGGCAGGGGCTGACTATGGCTACACCTTC
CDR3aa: CASSIVAGADYGYTF

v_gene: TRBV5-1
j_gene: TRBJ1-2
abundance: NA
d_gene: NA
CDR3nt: TGCGCCAGCAGCTTGCTAGACTCTAACTATGGCTACACCTTC
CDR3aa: CASSLLDSNYGYTF

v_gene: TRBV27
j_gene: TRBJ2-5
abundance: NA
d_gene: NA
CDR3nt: TGTGCCAGCAGTTTATCGGCAGGTCTCGAGACCCAGTACTTC
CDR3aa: CASSLSAGLETQYF

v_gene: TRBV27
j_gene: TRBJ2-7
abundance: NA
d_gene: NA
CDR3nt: TGTGCCAGCAGTTTAACGCAGGGGAAAGCCTACGAGCAGTACTTC
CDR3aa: CASSLTQGKAYEQYF

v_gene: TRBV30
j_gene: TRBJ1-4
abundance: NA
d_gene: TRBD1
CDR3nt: TGTGCCTGGAGGACAGGGGGAAACGAAAAACTGTTTTTT
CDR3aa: CAWRTGGNEKLFF

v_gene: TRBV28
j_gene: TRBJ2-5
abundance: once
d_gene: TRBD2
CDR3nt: TGTGCCAGCAGTTCCGAGGACTGGGCGGGAGGTAGGGAGACCCAGTACTTC
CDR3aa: CASSSEDWAGGRETQYF

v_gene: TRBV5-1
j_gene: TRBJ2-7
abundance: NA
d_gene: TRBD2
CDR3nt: TGCGCCAGCAGCTCCCGGGCTAGCGGGAGCTACGAGCAGTACTTC
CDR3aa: CASSSRASGSYEQYF

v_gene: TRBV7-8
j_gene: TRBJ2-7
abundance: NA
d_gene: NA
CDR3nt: TGTGCCAGCAGCTTAGAGCGTCCCTACGAGCAGTACTTC
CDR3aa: CASSLERPYEQYF

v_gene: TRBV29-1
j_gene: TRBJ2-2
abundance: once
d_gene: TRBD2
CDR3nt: TGCAGCTCTTCGGGGGGGGCGACCGGGGAGCTGTTTTTT
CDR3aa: CSSSGGATGELFF

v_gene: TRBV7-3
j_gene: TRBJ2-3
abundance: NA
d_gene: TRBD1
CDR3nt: TGTGCCAGCAGCTTAGGGGGGACAGGGGCAGATACGCAGTATTTT
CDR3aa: CASSLGGTGADTQYF

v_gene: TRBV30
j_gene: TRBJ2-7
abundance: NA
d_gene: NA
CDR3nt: TGTGCCTGGAGCTCGTCGGGTCTCTACGAGCAGTACTTC
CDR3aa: CAWSSSGLYEQYF

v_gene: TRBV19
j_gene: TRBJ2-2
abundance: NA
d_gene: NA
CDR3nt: TGTGCCAGTAGTGAGCGCGGACAAGCCAACACCGGGGAGCTGTTTTTT
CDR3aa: CASSERGQANTGELFF

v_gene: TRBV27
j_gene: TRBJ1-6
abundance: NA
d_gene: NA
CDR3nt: TGTGCCAGCAGTTTACTTACAGGTTTTAATTCACCCCTCCACTTT
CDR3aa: CASSLLTGFNSPLHF

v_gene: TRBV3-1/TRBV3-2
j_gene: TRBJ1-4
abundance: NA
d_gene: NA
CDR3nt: TGTGCCAGCAGCCAAGGAGGGAATGAAAAACTGTTTTTT
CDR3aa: CASSQGGNEKLFF

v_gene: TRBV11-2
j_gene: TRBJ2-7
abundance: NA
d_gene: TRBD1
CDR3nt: TGTGCCGTCCGGACAGGGCCGGGGGAGCAGTACTTC
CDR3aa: CAVRTGPGEQYF

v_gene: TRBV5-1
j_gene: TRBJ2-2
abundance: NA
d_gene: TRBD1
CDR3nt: TGCGCCAGCAGCCGCACAGGGGACACCGGGGAGCTGTTTTTT
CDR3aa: CASSRTGDTGELFF

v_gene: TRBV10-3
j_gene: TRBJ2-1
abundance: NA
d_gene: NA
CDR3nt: TGTGCCATCAGTGAACGGGGGATTGAGCAGTTCTTC
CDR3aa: CAISERGIEQFF

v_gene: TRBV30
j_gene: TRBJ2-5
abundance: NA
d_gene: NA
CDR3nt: TGTGCCTGGAGTGTTTGGGCTCTTGAGACCCAGTACTTC
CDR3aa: CAWSVWALETQYF

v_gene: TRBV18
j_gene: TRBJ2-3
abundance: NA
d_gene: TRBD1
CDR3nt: TGTGCCAGCTCTCACAGGGGGGATGCGAAAACAGATACGCAGTATTTT
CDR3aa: CASSHRGDAKTDTQYF

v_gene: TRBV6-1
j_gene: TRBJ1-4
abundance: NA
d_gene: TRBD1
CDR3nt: TGTGCCAGCAGTGTCTCCTCCGGGACAGGGAATAGGGATGAAAAACTGTTTTTT
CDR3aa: CASSVSSGTGNRDEKLFF

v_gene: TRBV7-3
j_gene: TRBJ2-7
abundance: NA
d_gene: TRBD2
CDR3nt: TGTGCCAGCAGCTTTGGACTAGCGTACGAGCAGTACTTC
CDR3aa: CASSFGLAYEQYF

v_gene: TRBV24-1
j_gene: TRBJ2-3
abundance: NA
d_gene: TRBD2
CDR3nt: TGTGCCACCAGTGATTCGAGAGCGGGAGGGGTAGATACGCAGTATTTT
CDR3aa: CATSDSRAGGVDTQYF

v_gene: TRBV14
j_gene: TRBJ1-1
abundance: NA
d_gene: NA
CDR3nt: TGTGCCAGCAGGGAGAGGAACACTGAAGCTTTCTTT
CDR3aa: CASRERNTEAFF

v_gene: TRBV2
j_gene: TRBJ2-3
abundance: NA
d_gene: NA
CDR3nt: TGTGCCAGCAGAGACACCGGGAGTGGGGCGTACACAGATACGCAGTATTTT
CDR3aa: CASRDTGSGAYTDTQYF